The rows below give T cell receptor beta chains drawn from one sample of a study of early T cells in non-severe SARS-CoV-2 infection. MiXCR, applied by TCRdb to the 5' RACE reads, yields one record per CDR3 protein. The sample shows about 56,000 distinct CDR3 sequences, over 12% of them seen only once. The sample consisted of whole blood, taken at baseline. The receptors here all came from an adult who was a healthcare worker with PCR-confirmed SARS-CoV-2 infection or an uninfected control (not recorded which). The CDR3 runs from the conserved cysteine through the conserved F or W. The order of the fields is V gene, J gene, D gene, clone size, CDR3 DNA, CDR3 protein. D genes are given only for firm matches. Some rows have no size entry. The others give once, few or many, or a class for an expanded clone.

TRBV10-3	TRBJ2-7	NA	NA	TGTGCCATCAGCGATCCAATATCCGACAGCAGCCCTTGCGAGCAGTACTTC	CAISDPISDSSPCEQYF
TRBV5-1	TRBJ2-1	TRBD2	NA	TGCGCCAGCAGCTTAGCGGGAGGGCCTTATCATGAACAGTTCTTC	CASSLAGGPYHEQFF
TRBV5-6	TRBJ1-1	TRBD1	NA	TGTGCCAGCAGCTCCAGAGGGACAGGGGGAGACACTGAAGCTTTCTTT	CASSSRGTGGDTEAFF
TRBV11-2	TRBJ1-1	NA	NA	TGTGCCAGCAGCTTCCCAGCCCACACTGAAGCTTTCTTT	CASSFPAHTEAFF
TRBV29-1	TRBJ2-7	NA	few	TGCAGCGTGAGAATTGTAGGACTTCGCGACGAGCAGTACTTC	CSVRIVGLRDEQYF
TRBV11-1	TRBJ1-2	TRBD1	few	TGTGCCAGCAGCTCCGCCCCCGGGACAGGCTATGGCTACACCTTC	CASSSAPGTGYGYTF
TRBV7-6	TRBJ2-1	TRBD2	few	TGTGCCAGCAGCTTAGCGGTAGCGGGAGCTTACAATGAGCAGTTCTTC	CASSLAVAGAYNEQFF
TRBV6-2/TRBV6-3	TRBJ2-1	NA	many	TGTGCCAGCAGTTACTCGATTGAAACCAGCTCCTACAATGAGCAGTTCTTC	CASSYSIETSSYNEQFF
TRBV28	TRBJ2-7	NA	few	TGTGCCAGCAGTCTTGAACAGTCCTACGAGCAGTACTTC	CASSLEQSYEQYF
TRBV7-9	TRBJ2-1	NA	NA	TGTGCCAGCAGCTTTTTACGATTCGGCAATGAGCAGTTCTTC	CASSFLRFGNEQFF
TRBV7-7	TRBJ2-5	NA	many	TGTGCTAGCAGCTTAGGCCCCCCGGGGAGCGGTGAGACCCAGTACTTC	CASSLGPPGSGETQYF
TRBV5-1	TRBJ2-3	NA	few	TGCGCCAGCAGCCTACGGGGATCAGATACGCAGTATTTT	CASSLRGSDTQYF
TRBV29-1	TRBJ2-1	NA	many	TGCAGCGTTCGGGGGAATGAGCAGTTCTTC	CSVRGNEQFF
TRBV20-1	TRBJ2-3	NA	many	TGCAGTGCTACAGGGGCTAGCGGAAACACAGATACGCAGTATTTT	CSATGASGNTDTQYF
TRBV20-1	TRBJ2-3	TRBD2	NA	TGCAGTGCTAGACGGACTAGCGGGTGGGGCACAGATACGCAGTATTTT	CSARRTSGWGTDTQYF
TRBV9	TRBJ2-1	NA	many	TGTGCCAGCAGCGTAGTGATAGCGGATGAGCAGTTCTTC	CASSVVIADEQFF
TRBV7-8	TRBJ2-7	NA	few	TGTGCCAGCAGTCATAGTTCCCTCTACGAGCAGTACTTC	CASSHSSLYEQYF
TRBV20-1	TRBJ1-4	NA	NA	TGCAGTGCTAGAGGGAGGAGAGGAGAGACTAATGAAAAACTGTTTTTT	CSARGRRGETNEKLFF
TRBV6-6	TRBJ2-7	NA	NA	TGTGCCAGCAGTTACTCGACCGGGCAGTACTTC	CASSYSTGQYF
TRBV19	TRBJ2-1	TRBD2	many	TGTGCCAGTACCCTAGCGGGGAGGGGTGAGCAGTTCTTC	CASTLAGRGEQFF
TRBV6-2/TRBV6-3	TRBJ1-1	NA	many	TGTGCCAGCAGTGGAGGTCGTCACACTGAAGCTTTCTTT	CASSGGRHTEAFF
TRBV7-9	TRBJ1-6	NA	NA	TGTGCCAGCAGCCCTAATAATTCACCCCTCCACTTT	CASSPNNSPLHF